The 20 T cell receptor beta chains below were found in one sample sequenced in a study of T cell responses to AZD1222 COVID-19 vaccine. Sequenced by immunoSEQ multiplex PCR; TCRdb stores in-frame clones only, minus some. The sample lists approximately 68,000 clones; around 90% were seen once. The sample was peripheral blood, taken 28 days after the second dose of the MenACWY control vaccine. All receptors derive from an adult who received the MenACWY meningococcal vaccine as a control.

J is TRBJ1-2 and V is TRBV27; the D gene is possibly TRBD1 (5 bases). Germline loops: CDR1 MNHEY, CDR2 SMNVEV (reference sequence). This CDR3 has 14 amino acids. V lost 5 bases and J lost 4, with 14 bases in between. CDR3 sequence reads: CASSLQGPLYGYTF. The DNA of the CDR3 is TGTGCCAGCAGTCTCCAGGGTCCCCTCTATGGCTACACCTTC.

The rearrangement uses TRBV19 and TRBJ1-2; 10 positions match TRBD1. From germline, CDR1 is LNHDA and CDR2 SQIVND (reference sequence). The V gene end was trimmed by 2 bases and the J gene end by 7 bases; junction bases not matched to a gene: 4. There are 14 residues in the CDR3. This CDR3 reads CASSIMRDRGGYTF. The CDR3 DNA sequence: TGTGCCAGTAGTATAATGAGGGACAGGGGTGGCTACACCTTC.

The chain is built from TRBV28 and TRBJ1-5; no reliable D call. This CDR3 contains 15 residues. CDR1 is MDHEN and CDR2 is SYDVKM in the germline V gene. Between the trimmed V and J ends, which lost 5 bases and 2 bases, there was a span of 13 bases. The CDR3 DNA is TGTGCCAGCAGTGACGCACTGGAGGGCAATCAGCCCCAGCATTTT. It is translated as CASSDALEGNQPQHF. Using reference TRBV28 and TRBJ1-5 for the parts outside the CDR3, the full variable domain is DVKVTQSSRYLVKRTGEKVFLECVQDMDHENMFWYRQDPGLGLRLIYFSYDVKMKEKGDIPEGYSVSREKKERFSLILESASTNQTSMYLCASSDALEGNQPQHFGDGTRLSIL.

The chain couples TRBV7-9 to TRBJ1-1; D unresolved. The CDR3 is 14 amino acids. V was trimmed by 6 bases and J by 4 bases, leaving 15 bases between them. CDR1 and CDR2 from the germline V gene are SEHNR and FQNEAQ (reference sequence). CDR3 DNA: TGTGCCAGCAGTCAAAAGTCTGGGAGCACTGAAGCTTTCTTT. This gives the protein CASSQKSGSTEAFF.

This chain uses TRBV28 with TRBJ1-2; TRBD1 matches at 7 bases. The CDR3 runs to 14 residues. Germline values: CDR1 MDHEN, CDR2 SYDVKM. V lost 2 bases and J lost 4; bases outside the gene matches: 4. CDR3 region: CASSLHGTAYGYTF. In nucleotides, the CDR3 is TGTGCCAGCAGTTTACACGGGACAGCCTATGGCTACACCTTC.

The chain couples TRBV30 to TRBJ2-3; 8 bases are a match to TRBD1. V dropped 4 bases and J dropped 2; count of bases not matched to a gene: 2. The CDR3 is 13 residues long. Germline CDR1 reads GTSNPN; CDR2 reads SVGIG (reference sequence). This chain's CDR3 is CAWTQGATDTQYF. CDR3 nucleotide sequence: TGTGCCTGGACGCAGGGGGCCACAGATACGCAGTATTTT.

The chain has TRBV27 and TRBJ2-7, with TRBD1 matching 8 bases. The CDR3 is 18 amino acids. The junction had 14 bases not matched to a gene; V was cut back by 2 bases and J by 2 bases. Germline CDR1 and CDR2: MNHEY and SMNVEV (reference sequence). The CDR3 sequence: CASSLRPGGAGLAYEQYF. The CDR3 DNA follows: TGTGCCAGCAGTTTACGTCCAGGGGGCGCCGGGCTGGCCTACGAGCAGTACTTC.

This chain links TRBV15 with TRBJ2-3; TRBD1 matches 10 bases. Germline values: CDR1 LNHNV, CDR2 YYDKDF (reference sequence). The CDR3 extends over 14 amino acids. Losses at the gene ends were 5 bases for V and 7 bases for J; bases not matched to a gene: 6. The CDR3 spells CATSRDRGYYTQYF. In DNA, the CDR3 is TGTGCCACCAGCCGGGACAGGGGATATTATACGCAGTATTTT.

The V gene is TRBV12-3 or TRBV12-4, the J gene TRBJ2-1; D gene ambiguous. The CDR3 sequence is 13 residues long. Trimming took 3 bases from V and 7 from J, leaving 10 bases between them. The CDR3 here is CASSFLHQNEQFF. The CDR3, as DNA: TGTGCCAGCAGTTTTCTGCACCAAAATGAGCAGTTCTTC.

The CDR3 is CASTTGGAGGNTIYF. The CDR3 bases are TGTGCCAGCACCACAGGGGGCGCGGGAGGAAACACCATATATTTT. The chain recombines TRBV9 with TRBJ1-3, with 9 positions matching TRBD1. V trimming: 6 bases; J trimming: 4 bases; junction bases outside the gene matches: 8. The germline V gene has CDR1 SGDLS and CDR2 YYNGEE. The CDR3 contains 15 residues.

The chain joins TRBV2 to TRBJ2-2; 10 nucleotides match TRBD2. The V gene's germline CDR1 is SNHLY and CDR2 FYNNEI. J gave up 7 bases and V 8 bases, and 10 bases lay outside the gene matches. This CDR3 contains 15 residues. This CDR3 reads CASSRAGGPSGELFF. DNA for the CDR3: TGTGCCAGCTCAAGAGCGGGAGGGCCCAGCGGGGAGCTGTTTTTT. Full variable domain (remainder filled in from reference TRBV2 and TRBJ2-2): EPEVTQTPSHQVTQMGQEVILRCVPISNHLYFYWYRQILGQKVEFLVSFYNNEISEKSEIFDDQFSVERPDGSNFTLKIRSTKLEDSAMYFCASSRAGGPSGELFFGEGSRLTVL.

This sequence joins TRBV7-8 and TRBJ2-1; 8 bases fit TRBD1. Unmatched junction bases numbered 3, after V lost 5 bases and J lost 9 bases. Germline CDR1 is SGHVS and CDR2 is FQNEAQ. This CDR3 is 12 amino acids long. The CDR3 region is CASSQGATEQFF. In DNA form, the CDR3 reads TGTGCCAGCAGCCAGGGGGCAACTGAGCAGTTCTTC.

The V and J genes are TRBV5-1 and TRBJ2-2; D perhaps matches TRBD2 (5 bases). In germline, CDR1 is SGHRS, CDR2 YFSETQ. Trimming shortened V by 0 bases and J by 6 bases, and 9 bases separated the two germline ends. The CDR3 is 14 residues long. CDR3 region: CASSLELVAGELFF. Written as DNA, the CDR3 is TGCGCCAGCAGCTTGGAACTAGTGGCCGGGGAGCTGTTTTTT.

The genes are TRBV6-5 and TRBJ1-4, with 7 bases matching TRBD1. Germline lookup yields CDR1 MNHEY and CDR2 SVGAGI. The CDR3 extends over 13 amino acids. J lost 10 bases, V lost 6 bases, and 8 bases had no gene match. The CDR3 DNA follows: TGTGCCAGCAGGACAGGGATATTTGGAAAACTGTTTTTT. It translates to CASRTGIFGKLFF.

The gene calls are TRBV18 and TRBJ2-3; D might be TRBD2 (6 bases). CDR1 and CDR2 from the germline V gene are KGHSH and LQKENI. With 3 bases removed from V and 1 base from J, the gap between germline ends came to 11 bases. CDR3 length equals 15 residues. The CDR3 is CASSPAQRGTDTQYF. The CDR3 DNA sequence: TGTGCCAGCTCACCTGCCCAGCGGGGCACAGATACGCAGTATTTT.

The rearrangement uses TRBV9 and TRBJ1-6; TRBD1 matches 9 bases. CDR1 SGDLS and CDR2 YYNGEE come from the germline V gene. The CDR3 is made up of 15 amino acids. V was clipped by 0 bases and J by 7 bases; unmatched bases: 2. The CDR3 coding sequence is TGTGCCAGCAGCGTAGACGGACAGGGGAATTCACCCCTCCACTTT. Its translation is CASSVDGQGNSPLHF.

This clone was picked up one time. The CDR3 region is CSVGAFNTGELFF. The CDR3, as DNA: TGCAGCGTCGGGGCTTTTAACACCGGGGAGCTGTTTTTT. The chain combines TRBV29-1 with TRBJ2-2; D is tentatively TRBD1 or TRBD2 (5 bases each). The CDR3 is 13 amino acids. Germline V CDR1 and CDR2: SQVTM, ANQGSEA. The V end lost 6 bases, the J end lost 2 bases, and 10 bases lay between the germline ends.

This clone was detected once. V is TRBV4-1 and J is TRBJ1-5; no reliable D call. V was pared by 0 bases and J by 4 bases, with 13 bases between. CDR3 length: 16 amino acids. Germline assignment: CDR1 MGHRA and CDR2 YSYEKL. DNA for the CDR3: TGCGCCAGCAGCCAAGAACTGGCAAGGGCTAATCAGCCCCAGCATTTT. It specifies CASSQELARANQPQHF.

The rearrangement joins TRBV19 to TRBJ2-4, with D uncertain. The CDR3 spans 15 residues. The V gene lost 5 bases and the J gene lost 7 bases, with 18 bases spanning the gap. Germline loops: CDR1 LNHDA, CDR2 SQIVND (reference sequence). This CDR3 reads CASSPRGPNFNIQYF. DNA for the CDR3: TGTGCCAGTAGTCCAAGAGGACCAAATTTCAACATTCAGTACTTC.

Here the CDR3 DNA reads TGCAGCGTTGAAGAGGGGGTTAGGGAAGCTTTCTTT. Protein product: CSVEEGVREAFF. This rearrangement joins TRBV29-1 to TRBJ1-1; the D gene is possibly TRBD1 (5 bases). Trimming took 0 bases from V and 8 from J, leaving 10 bases between them. The CDR3 covers 12 residues. Germline V CDR1 and CDR2: SQVTM, ANQGSEA.